The sequence of this T cell receptor beta chain was determined in a study of graft-versus-host responses after intestinal transplantation. Regarding this clone: The antigen is not known.

The protocol was immunoSEQ multiplex PCR, while the TCRdb copy is restricted to in-frame clones and leaves out a portion. The sample lists about 88,000 clones, around 93% occurring once. The CDR3 extends over 12 amino acids. Trimming shortened V by 4 bases and J by 6 bases, and 12 bases separated the two germline ends. Germline V CDR1 and CDR2: GTSNPN, SVGIG (reference sequence). Study-wide results and limits: With peak circulating GvH clone levels came an association with early post-transplant HvG declines.

Sequenced here: unstimulated CD4+ T cells sorted from spleen or lymph node cells, sampled before transplant. This chain joins TRBV30 and TRBJ1-2, with D possibly TRBD1 on 5 matching bases. This clonotype originated in a human donor who was the organ donor for an intestinal transplant. The CDR3: CAWKRGFNGYTF. CDR3 coding DNA: TGTGCCTGGAAACGGGGGTTCAATGGCTACACCTTC.